This T cell receptor beta chain was profiled in a study of T cell changes during pregnancy in multiple sclerosis. The method was immunoSEQ multiplex PCR; TCRdb's version includes in-frame clones alone and lacks a portion of them. This sample yields 50,000 to 75,000 clones, of which roughly 91% are seen a single time; 1% to 1.5% belongs to the top ten. This CDR3 has 11 residues. V shed 6 bases and J shed 8 bases, with 10 bases lying between them. CDR1 and CDR2 from the germline V gene are LNHDA and SQIVND (reference sequence). The chain couples TRBV19 to TRBJ1-1, with D possibly matching TRBD1 (5 bases). The TCR was taken from a female donor in good health, enrolled as a control in a pregnancy study. The sequencing used peripheral blood, collected after pregnancy. CDR3 sequence reads: CASRKGQEAFF. The CDR3 nucleotides read TGTGCCAGTAGAAAAGGACAAGAAGCTTTCTTT. The full variable domain, its missing parts supplied by reference TRBV19 and TRBJ1-1, is DGGITQSPKYLFRKEGQNVTLSCEQNLNHDAMYWYRQDPGQGLRLIYYSQIVNDFQKGDIAEGYSVSREKKESFPLTVTSAQKNPTAFYLCASRKGQEAFFGQGTRLTVV.